This entry concerns a single T cell receptor beta chain. Its matching antigen is unknown. Naive CD4+ T cells were purified with Tregs depleted by CD25. Overall study findings and caveats: Tumor Treg TCRs overlapped most with tumor naive CD4+ cells.

TCRdb itself ran the 5' RACE reads through MiXCR, one entry per CDR3 protein. The table has roughly 56,000 distinct CDR3 sequences, 30% seen once. This CDR3 is 16 amino acids long. V shed 11 bases and J 5 bases; nucleotides not matched to a gene: 16. Per germline, CDR1 LGHNA and CDR2 YSLEER. Specimen: tumor-infiltrating naive CD4+ T cells sorted from the breast tumor. The subset denotes: naive CD4+ T cells, CD4+CD45RA+CD25-. The chain has TRBV4-3 and TRBJ2-3; 10 bases fit TRBD2. This receptor was identified in a female donor with breast cancer. This CDR3 is CACGQAPASGRDTQYF. The CDR3 bases are TGCGCCTGCGGCCAAGCTCCCGCTAGCGGGAGAGATACGCAGTATTTT.